These 32 T cell receptor beta chains share one sample of origin, sequenced in a study of T cell clonotyping in hematopoietic cell transplantation. TCRdb keeps only in-frame clones here, not all; method: immunoSEQ multiplex PCR. The sample carries about 9,000 clones, more than 65% recorded once. Indicated time point: recipient sample about 28 days before transplant, after cytoreduction. Source: peripheral blood mononuclear cells, taken before stem cell transplant. The receptors here all came from a man aged 55 to 70 with acute myeloid leukemia. Some clones in this sample may be carry-over from other donors' samples.

This chain uses TRBV6-5 with TRBJ2-3, with TRBD2 identical over 7 bases. J was trimmed by 3 bases and V by 6 bases; bases with no gene match: 6. The V gene's germline CDR1 is MNHEY and CDR2 SVGAGI. This CDR3 comprises 14 residues. CDR3 residues: CASREGRGTDTQYF. DNA of the CDR3: TGTGCCAGCAGAGAAGGGAGGGGAACAGATACGCAGTATTTT.

The chain joins TRBV20-1 to TRBJ1-1; D not resolved. The germline CDR1 and CDR2 sequences are DFQATT and SNEGSKA (reference sequence). The CDR3 runs to 11 residues. Between the trimmed V and J ends, which lost 3 bases and 4 bases, there was a span of 6 bases. The CDR3 loop reads CSASFGTEAFF. Here the CDR3 DNA reads TGCAGTGCTAGTTTCGGCACTGAAGCTTTCTTT.

This clone has only a few counts. This sequence joins TRBV5-4 and TRBJ2-5, with a tentative D call TRBD2 (5 bases). The ends were cut back, 6 bases at V and 5 bases at J, with 14 bases in the middle. In germline, CDR1 is SGHNT, CDR2 YYREEE (reference sequence). The CDR3 extends over 13 amino acids. This CDR3 reads CASNNRTGETQYF. CDR3 nucleotides: TGTGCCAGCAACAACCGGACGGGGGAGACCCAGTACTTC.

This clone was found a few times. This sequence joins TRBV6-1 and TRBJ2-2; 7 nucleotides agree with TRBD2. The CDR3 runs to 15 residues. The ends lost 7 bases at V and 1 base at J; junction bases unmatched: 6. Per germline, CDR1 MNHNS and CDR2 SASEGT. The CDR3 coding sequence is TGTGCCAGCACCAAAAGCGGGGTGAACACCGGGGAGCTGTTTTTT. Protein: CASTKSGVNTGELFF.

The gene calls are TRBV7-9 and TRBJ2-1, with 13 bases that match TRBD2. Per the germline V gene, CDR1 is SEHNR and CDR2 is FQNEAQ (reference sequence). CDR3 length equals 17 residues. The V and J ends lost 4 bases and 0 bases, in that order; junction bases with no gene match: 3. In DNA, the CDR3 is TGTGCCAGCAGCTACGGGACTAGCGGGGCCTCCTACAATGAGCAGTTCTTC. Translation: CASSYGTSGASYNEQFF.

The chain uses TRBV25-1 and TRBJ1-2; perhaps TRBD1 as D (5 bases). V lost 4 bases and J lost 7, with 16 bases in between. Germline assignment: CDR1 MGHDK and CDR2 SYGVNS. CDR3 length: 14 residues. The CDR3 nucleotides read TGTGCCAGCAGTGGATGGGGGGATGAAGGTGGCTACACCTTC. As protein: CASSGWGDEGGYTF.

V and J are TRBV7-8 and TRBJ2-7, with D unresolved. The germline V gene has CDR1 SGHVS and CDR2 FQNEAQ. V was pared by 4 bases and J by 2 bases, with 9 bases between. The CDR3 is 13 residues long. The CDR3 DNA sequence: TGTGCCAGCAGCTCCCTGATTGCCTACGAGCAGTACTTC. Its protein product is CASSSLIAYEQYF.

In this sample, this clone turned up a few times. This chain joins TRBV5-4 and TRBJ1-2; 12 bases are shared with TRBD1. Germline V gene lookup returns CDR1 SGHNT and CDR2 YYREEE (reference sequence). This CDR3 has 16 residues. Trimming at V came to 5 bases and at J to 8 bases, leaving 13 bases not matched to a gene. In DNA form, the CDR3 reads TGTGCCAGCAGACTAGGGTACGGGACAGGGGGCGTCGGCTACACCTTC. Translation: CASRLGYGTGGVGYTF.

Turning to this clone: The junction and the germline gene differ at one end; a read error may be behind it. The J gene is TRBJ2-3, the V gene TRBV2; tentatively, D is TRBD2 (5 bases). Germline V gene lookup returns CDR1 SNHLY and CDR2 FYNNEI. CDR3 size: 14 residues. CDR3 sequence: CASREGRSLDTQYF. The CDR3 DNA follows: TGTGCCAGCAGGGAAGGGAGAAGTCTGGATACGCAGTATTTT.

The V and J genes are TRBV27 and TRBJ2-7, with D hard to call. The CDR3 length is 12 residues. Germline V CDR1 and CDR2: MNHEY, SMNVEV (reference sequence). V dropped 2 bases and J dropped 3 bases, with 5 bases sitting between them. This CDR3 reads CASSLGNYEQYF. The CDR3 DNA follows: TGTGCCAGCAGTTTAGGGAACTACGAGCAGTACTTC.

The genes are TRBV9 and TRBJ2-7, with 15 bases that match TRBD2. The CDR3 covers 16 residues. V trimming: 3 bases; J trimming: 5 bases; junction bases outside the gene matches: 6. Germline V gene lookup returns CDR1 SGDLS and CDR2 YYNGEE. In nucleotides, the CDR3 is TGTGCCAGCAGCGGAGGACTAGCGGGGGGGCAGGACGAGCAGTACTTC. This encodes CASSGGLAGGQDEQYF.

The rearrangement joins TRBV6-5 to TRBJ2-2; perhaps TRBD2 as D (6 bases). Trimming removed 6 bases from V and 7 bases from J, with 18 bases in between. The CDR3 runs to 15 residues. The germline V gene encodes CDR1 MNHEY and CDR2 SVGAGI. CDR3 nucleotide sequence: TGTGCCAGCAGGGGGGACTTAAAGGAACGCGGGGAGCTGTTTTTT. This translates into CASRGDLKERGELFF.

V usage is TRBV10-3 and J usage is TRBJ1-1, with D perhaps TRBD1 (5 bases). CDR3 size: 13 residues. Germline CDR1 ENHRY, CDR2 SYGVKD. Trimming left V 4 bases short and J 4 bases short, with 10 bases between. DNA for the CDR3: TGTGCCATCAGTGTGAGGGGAGGCACTGAAGCTTTCTTT. Amino acids: CAISVRGGTEAFF.

The rearrangement links TRBV9 to TRBJ2-3; 9 nucleotides line up with TRBD1. The trim removed 2 bases at V and 2 bases at J, leaving 6 bases unmatched. Germline V gives CDR1 SGDLS, CDR2 YYNGEE. The length of the CDR3 is 16 residues. The CDR3: CASSVGRDRDTDTQYF. CDR3 DNA: TGTGCCAGCAGCGTGGGACGGGACAGGGACACAGATACGCAGTATTTT.

This clone appeared a few times. V gene TRBV7-3 combines with J gene TRBJ2-5; the match to TRBD2 covers 8 bases. This CDR3 region has 13 residues. The germline V gene encodes CDR1 SGHTA and CDR2 FQGTGA. Losses at the gene ends were 3 bases for V and 5 bases for J; bases not matched to a gene: 2. CDR3 loop: CASSLTGGETQYF. In DNA form, the CDR3 reads TGTGCCAGCAGCTTGACGGGAGGGGAGACCCAGTACTTC.

V usage is TRBV7-2 and J usage is TRBJ2-1, with TRBD2 matching over 8 bases. Germline CDR1 SGHTA, CDR2 FQGNSA. J gave up 0 bases and V 5 bases, and 6 bases lay outside the gene matches. This CDR3 is 16 amino acids long. The CDR3 spells CASSREGSSSYNEQFF. DNA of the CDR3: TGTGCCAGCAGCCGGGAGGGGAGCAGCTCCTACAATGAGCAGTTCTTC.

The chain combines TRBV4-2 with TRBJ2-7, with TRBD1 matching over 9 bases. Germline loops: CDR1 LGHNA, CDR2 YNFKEQ. Unmatched junction bases numbered 6, after V lost 4 bases and J lost 5 bases. The CDR3 loop spans 14 amino acids. DNA of the CDR3: TGTGCCAGCAGCCCTGGGGACAGGGCCAACGAGCAGTACTTC. It translates to CASSPGDRANEQYF.

This clone was seen a single time. Other DNA sequences within the sample encode an identical CDR3. The chain carries TRBV4-1 and TRBJ1-2; D is perhaps TRBD1 (6 bases). Per germline, CDR1 MGHRA and CDR2 YSYEKL. The CDR3 sequence is 15 residues long. V lost 0 bases and J lost 4, with 12 bases in between. The DNA of the CDR3 is TGCGCCAGCAGCCAAGACCTTCAGGACAGCTATGGCTACACCTTC. This encodes CASSQDLQDSYGYTF.

The chain links TRBV6-5 to TRBJ1-2; D unresolved. Germline CDR1 and CDR2: MNHEY and SVGAGI. With 8 bases removed from V and 0 bases from J, the gap between germline ends came to 7 bases. This CDR3 spans 12 amino acids. The CDR3 nucleotides are TGTGCCAGCTCTAACACTAACTATGGCTACACCTTC. Its translation is CASSNTNYGYTF.

V and J are TRBV29-1 and TRBJ2-3; 7 nucleotides match TRBD2. Germline trimming cut 4 bases from V and 2 bases from J; bases unmatched to any gene: 12. The CDR3 extends over 16 amino acids. Germline loops: CDR1 SQVTM, CDR2 ANQGSEA. This CDR3 is CSVVLRGDGDTDTQYF. The DNA of the CDR3 is TGCAGCGTTGTCCTCCGGGGGGACGGAGACACAGATACGCAGTATTTT.

In its sample, this clone was seen once. The genes are TRBV30 and TRBJ1-5; D is possibly TRBD1 (6 bases). The CDR3 is 17 residues long. Trimming stripped 0 bases from V and 2 bases from J, with 17 bases between. Germline CDR1 GTSNPN, CDR2 SVGIG (reference sequence). The CDR3 region is CAWSVSPDRRGNQPQHF. CDR3 coding DNA: TGTGCCTGGAGTGTAAGCCCCGACAGGAGGGGCAATCAGCCCCAGCATTTT.

This chain joins TRBV5-1 and TRBJ1-3, with 9 bases that match TRBD1. CDR1 and CDR2 (germline): SGHRS, YFSETQ. V shed 4 bases and J 0 bases; nucleotides not matched to a gene: 5. There are 16 residues in the CDR3. The DNA of the CDR3 is TGCGCCAGCAGCGCCGGGACAGGGACCTCTGGAAACACCATATATTTT. Protein sequence: CASSAGTGTSGNTIYF.

This chain links TRBV14 with TRBJ2-7; D gene unclear. Trimming removed 1 base at V and 2 bases at J, with 12 bases between. The CDR3 sequence is 15 residues long. CDR1 is SGHDN, CDR2 FVKESK, per germline. The CDR3 nucleotides read TGTGCCAGCAGCCAAGTGGGTAGAGAGGCCTACGAGCAGTACTTC. Translated, it gives CASSQVGREAYEQYF.

The V and J genes are TRBV5-1 and TRBJ2-1; no clear D. The CDR3 sequence is 16 residues long. V was clipped by 4 bases and J by 3 bases, with 17 bases between them. Germline V gene data show CDR1 as SGHRS and CDR2 as YFSETQ. CDR3 loop: CASSPPTQGLYNEQFF. The CDR3 DNA follows: TGCGCCAGCAGCCCTCCGACCCAAGGTCTCTACAATGAGCAGTTCTTC.

The chain combines TRBV7-2 with TRBJ1-2; unclear D gene. From germline, CDR1 is SGHTA and CDR2 FQGNSA. The V end was cut by 5 bases, the J end by 1 base, with 20 bases between. The CDR3 is made up of 17 amino acids. The CDR3 is CASSLQSAPELNYGYTF. Written as DNA, the CDR3 is TGTGCCAGCAGCCTTCAATCGGCTCCGGAGCTTAACTATGGCTACACCTTC.

CDR3 coding DNA: TGTGCCAGCAGTTACGAACGGTCAGCTGGCTACACCTTC. Translating it yields CASSYERSAGYTF. The chain has TRBV6-5 and TRBJ1-2; no reliable D call. Trimming took 2 bases from V and 7 from J, leaving 11 bases between them. The germline V gene has CDR1 MNHEY and CDR2 SVGAGI. The CDR3 is 13 residues long.

The V gene is TRBV6-5, the J gene TRBJ1-5; 7 nucleotides align to TRBD1. Trimming took 6 bases from V and 4 from J; bases not matched to a gene: 9. Germline assignment: CDR1 MNHEY and CDR2 SVGAGI. The CDR3 has 15 residues. Written as DNA, the CDR3 is TGTGCCAGCAGCCTCTCCGCGACAGGGAATCAGCCCCAGCATTTT. Its translation: CASSLSATGNQPQHF.

As for this clone: Other nucleotide sequences from this sample produce the same CDR3. The J gene is TRBJ2-2, the V gene TRBV7-6; D may be TRBD1 or TRBD2 (5 bases each). This CDR3 has 14 residues. Deletions cut 2 bases from V and 4 bases from J, with 8 bases between. Germline V lookup: CDR1 SGHVS, CDR2 FNYEAQ. The CDR3 sequence is CASSLSGLTGELFF. CDR3 sequence (DNA): TGTGCCAGCAGCTTATCGGGGCTCACCGGGGAGCTGTTTTTT.

The chain combines TRBV2 with TRBJ1-1, with 7 positions matching TRBD1. The CDR3 has 14 amino acids. The J segment lost 6 bases and the V segment lost 7 bases, leaving 11 bases of the junction unmatched. Germline V gives CDR1 SNHLY, CDR2 FYNNEI. CDR3 nucleotide sequence: TGTGCCAGCACAAGGGGGCCCCCAGGGGCTGAAGCTTTCTTT. It codes for CASTRGPPGAEAFF. Full variable domain (rest looked up from reference TRBV2 and TRBJ1-1): EPEVTQTPSHQVTQMGQEVILRCVPISNHLYFYWYRQILGQKVEFLVSFYNNEISEKSEIFDDQFSVERPDGSNFTLKIRSTKLEDSAMYFCASTRGPPGAEAFFGQGTRLTVV.

The chain recombines TRBV6-1 with TRBJ1-5; tentative D call: TRBD1 (6 bases). Germline CDR1 MNHNS, CDR2 SASEGT. Trimming pared 4 bases from V and 0 bases from J, leaving 7 bases between. The length of the CDR3 is 14 residues. The CDR3 reads CASSVDSSNQPQHF. The CDR3 DNA is TGTGCCAGCAGTGTGGACAGTAGCAATCAGCCCCAGCATTTT.

The V call is TRBV29-1, the J call TRBJ1-2; 9 bases align to TRBD1. The germline V gene has CDR1 SQVTM and CDR2 ANQGSEA. There are 15 residues in the CDR3. The J segment lost 7 bases and the V segment lost 0 bases, leaving 9 bases of the junction unmatched. The CDR3 nucleotides are TGCAGCGTTGAAGACATAAGGACAGGGGTCCTTGGCTACACCTTC. It translates to CSVEDIRTGVLGYTF.

The chain is built from TRBV19 and TRBJ2-1; no reliable D call. The CDR3 covers 12 residues. Germline CDR1 is LNHDA and CDR2 is SQIVND (reference sequence). The V end was cut by 3 bases, the J end by 10 bases, with 10 bases between. The CDR3 region has the DNA TGTGCCAGTAGTATCGGTGGTGGCGAGCAGTTCTTC. This encodes CASSIGGGEQFF.